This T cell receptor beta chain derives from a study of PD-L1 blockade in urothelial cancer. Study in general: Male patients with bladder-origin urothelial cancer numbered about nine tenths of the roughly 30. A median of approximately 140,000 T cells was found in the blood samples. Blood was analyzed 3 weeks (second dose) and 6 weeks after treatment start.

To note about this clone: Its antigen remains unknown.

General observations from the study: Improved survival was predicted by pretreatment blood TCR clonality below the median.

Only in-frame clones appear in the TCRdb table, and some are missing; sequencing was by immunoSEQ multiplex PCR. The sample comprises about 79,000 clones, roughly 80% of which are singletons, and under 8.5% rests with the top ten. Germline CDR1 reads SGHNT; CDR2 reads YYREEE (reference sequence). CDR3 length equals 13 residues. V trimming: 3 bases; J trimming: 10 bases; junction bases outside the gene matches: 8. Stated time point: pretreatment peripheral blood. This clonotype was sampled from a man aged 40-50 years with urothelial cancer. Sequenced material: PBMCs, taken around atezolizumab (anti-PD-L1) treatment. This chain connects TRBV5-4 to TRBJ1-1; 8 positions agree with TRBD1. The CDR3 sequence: CASSSPPTGGAFF. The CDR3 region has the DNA TGTGCCAGCAGCTCTCCCCCTACAGGGGGAGCTTTCTTT. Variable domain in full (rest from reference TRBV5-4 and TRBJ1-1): ETGVTQSPTHLIKTRGQQVTLRCSSQSGHNTVSWYQQALGQGPQFIFQYYREEENGRGNFPPRFSGLQFPNYSSELNVNALELDDSALYLCASSSPPTGGAFFGQGTRLTVV.